Listed below are T cell receptor beta chains from one sample, sequenced in a study of T cell repertoires in cytomegalovirus infection. TCRdb re-analysed the reads in MiXCR, keeping a single row per CDR3 protein. Here the sample spans some 200,000 distinct CDR3 sequences, roughly 9% being singletons. The sequencing sample was made of PBMCs. Receptors were obtained from a human donor in good health (CMV status not recorded). Some clones in this sample may be carry-over from other donors' samples. Each CDR3 is given without its conserved first and last residue.

J gene,V gene,CDR3 protein
TRBJ1-5,TRBV23-1,ASSQLTGTGINRPQH
TRBJ1-5,TRBV28,ASSIRQSSNQPQH
TRBJ2-7,TRBV29-1,SVEVRYEQY
TRBJ2-5,TRBV5-1,ASGSGGGETQY
TRBJ2-5,TRBV20-1,SAKGRGTETQY
TRBJ1-2,TRBV24-1,ATSDLRTGAGGYT
TRBJ2-3,TRBV7-2,ASSPILAGGGSTDTQY
TRBJ2-7,TRBV29-1,SVEEAGTSGYEQY
TRBJ2-6,TRBV6-1,ASSEAVRNLLLTGANVLT
TRBJ1-3,TRBV7-9,ASSLSGTLKSSGNTIY
TRBJ2-7,TRBV7-2,ASSSKREGLEQY
TRBJ2-1,TRBV14,ASSQGRSSGRVYNEQF
TRBJ1-5,TRBV12-3/TRBV12-4,ASSLVQGNQPQH
TRBJ2-7,TRBV20-1,STQGYSYEQY
TRBJ2-1,TRBV28,ASSRSLSAGGPGNEQF
TRBJ1-2,TRBV7-9,ASSLGDRVSEGYT
TRBJ2-3,TRBV7-8,ASSQRRQTTDTQY
TRBJ1-2,TRBV5-1,ASSSQTTGVAYGYT
TRBJ1-6,TRBV2,ATGTGNSPLH
TRBJ2-2,TRBV7-8,ASSLASGGTGELF